The TCR beta chain under discussion was sequenced for a study of technical replicates of blood from several donors. CDR1 MGHDK and CDR2 SYGVNS come from the germline V gene. The CDR3 length is 18 residues. V was shortened by 10 bases and J by 7 bases, with 31 bases between the two germline ends. The data were produced by immunoSEQ multiplex PCR, yet TCRdb's version contains in-frame clones alone and is incomplete. The sample has 100,000 or so clones; about 96% are singletons. This sequence was found in a human donor in good health. Source material: T cells isolated from PBMCs. The rearrangement uses TRBV25-1 and TRBJ2-2; the D gene is possibly TRBD2 (6 bases). CDR3 coding DNA: TGTGCCACCTCTTACGCCGGGAGTAGAAGAACGGGCGTCGGGGAGCTGTTTTTT. This gives the protein CATSYAGSRRTGVGELFF.